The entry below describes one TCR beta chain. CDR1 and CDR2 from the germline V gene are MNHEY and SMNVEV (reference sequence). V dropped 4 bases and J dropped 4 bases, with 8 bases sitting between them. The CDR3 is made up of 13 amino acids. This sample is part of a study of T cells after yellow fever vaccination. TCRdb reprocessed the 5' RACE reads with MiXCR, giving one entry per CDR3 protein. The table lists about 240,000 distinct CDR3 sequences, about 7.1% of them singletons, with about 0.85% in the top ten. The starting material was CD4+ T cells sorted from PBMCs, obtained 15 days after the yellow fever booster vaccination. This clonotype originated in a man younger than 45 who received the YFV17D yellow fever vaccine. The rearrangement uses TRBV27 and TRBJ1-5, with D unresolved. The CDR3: CASSSLVNQPQHF. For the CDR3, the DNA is TGTGCCAGCAGTTCCCTGGTGAATCAGCCCCAGCATTTT.